A selection of T cell receptor beta chains follows, all from one sample in a study of Ad26.COV2.S vaccination and SARS-CoV-2 variants. The repertoire was sequenced with immunoSEQ multiplex PCR; TCRdb's copy has only in-frame clones and lacks some. The sample carries about 220,000 clones, roughly 90% recorded once. The sample here was peripheral blood, taken in a trial of Ad26.COV2.S vaccine versus placebo. Receptor source: a person between 18 and 65 years old who received the Ad26.COV2.S COVID-19 vaccine or a placebo. CDR3s include the opening cysteine and the closing phenylalanine or tryptophan. D genes are given only for firm matches.

d_gene: NA
v_gene: TRBV12-3/TRBV12-4
j_gene: TRBJ1-1
CDR3aa: CASSLGAITEAFF

d_gene: TRBD2
v_gene: TRBV29-1
j_gene: TRBJ2-7
CDR3aa: CSVEDRGRWGYEQYF

d_gene: NA
v_gene: TRBV6-2/TRBV6-3
j_gene: TRBJ2-1
CDR3aa: CASSQPDRLYSYNEQFF

d_gene: TRBD1
v_gene: TRBV7-2
j_gene: TRBJ1-1
CDR3aa: CASSSNRGTEAFF

d_gene: NA
v_gene: TRBV29-1
j_gene: TRBJ1-2
CDR3aa: CSVDPRDDGYGYTF

d_gene: TRBD1
v_gene: TRBV28
j_gene: TRBJ2-7
CDR3aa: CASTGTVLSYEQYF

d_gene: TRBD1
v_gene: TRBV9
j_gene: TRBJ2-4
CDR3aa: CASSVEDRGNIQYF

d_gene: NA
v_gene: TRBV28
j_gene: TRBJ1-6
CDR3aa: CASRESPYNSPLHF

d_gene: NA
v_gene: TRBV5-1
j_gene: TRBJ2-7
CDR3aa: CASSLEGQSTYEQYF

d_gene: TRBD1
v_gene: TRBV7-6
j_gene: TRBJ1-2
CDR3aa: CASSQRTGQNYGYTF

d_gene: NA
v_gene: TRBV6-6
j_gene: TRBJ2-1
CDR3aa: CASSSGPPQRAGLQFF

d_gene: NA
v_gene: TRBV7-7
j_gene: TRBJ2-1
CDR3aa: CASSLGYSNEQFF

d_gene: TRBD2
v_gene: TRBV5-4
j_gene: TRBJ2-7
CDR3aa: CASSLWLAGGPHEQYF

d_gene: TRBD2
v_gene: TRBV7-8
j_gene: TRBJ2-1
CDR3aa: CASSLVRLAVLYNEQFF

d_gene: TRBD2
v_gene: TRBV19
j_gene: TRBJ2-2
CDR3aa: CASTWTSGPGELFF

d_gene: TRBD1
v_gene: TRBV29-1
j_gene: TRBJ2-5
CDR3aa: CSVGTGRVTQETQYF

d_gene: NA
v_gene: TRBV28
j_gene: TRBJ2-5
CDR3aa: CASSSPAGPGETQYF

d_gene: NA
v_gene: TRBV2
j_gene: TRBJ2-2
CDR3aa: CASTKTTGELFF

d_gene: NA
v_gene: TRBV11-2
j_gene: TRBJ2-2
CDR3aa: CASSPQETLWNTGELFF

d_gene: NA
v_gene: TRBV24-1
j_gene: TRBJ2-7
CDR3aa: CATSDSLQAYEQYF

d_gene: NA
v_gene: TRBV28
j_gene: TRBJ1-6
CDR3aa: CASSLSPPGGDSPLHF

d_gene: NA
v_gene: TRBV10-1
j_gene: TRBJ1-2
CDR3aa: CASSPDLHGYTF

d_gene: TRBD2
v_gene: TRBV10-3
j_gene: TRBJ2-5
CDR3aa: CAISVGLAGPQETQYF

d_gene: NA
v_gene: TRBV28
j_gene: TRBJ1-2
CDR3aa: CASSQGNYGYTF

d_gene: NA
v_gene: TRBV7-3
j_gene: TRBJ1-1
CDR3aa: CASSLNRNTEAFF

d_gene: TRBD1
v_gene: TRBV27
j_gene: TRBJ1-5
CDR3aa: CASSQQGASQPQHF

d_gene: TRBD1
v_gene: TRBV25-1
j_gene: TRBJ1-4
CDR3aa: CASSDVMTGVNEKLFF

d_gene: TRBD2
v_gene: TRBV9
j_gene: TRBJ2-3
CDR3aa: CASSVDTSGGPGGTDTQYF

d_gene: NA
v_gene: TRBV6-1
j_gene: TRBJ2-5
CDR3aa: CASSEDVEGVTQYF

d_gene: NA
v_gene: TRBV4-1
j_gene: TRBJ2-7
CDR3aa: CASSQDDPGPYEQYF

d_gene: NA
v_gene: TRBV3-1/TRBV3-2
j_gene: TRBJ2-3
CDR3aa: CASSLQGRSTDTQYF

d_gene: NA
v_gene: TRBV4-3
j_gene: TRBJ2-7
CDR3aa: CASSRQADSYEQYF

d_gene: NA
v_gene: TRBV5-6
j_gene: TRBJ1-1
CDR3aa: CASSHRGRGGTEAFF

d_gene: NA
v_gene: TRBV15
j_gene: TRBJ1-2
CDR3aa: CATSRRGRDGYTF

d_gene: TRBD2
v_gene: TRBV5-1
j_gene: TRBJ2-7
CDR3aa: CATSREGIRYEQYF

d_gene: TRBD1
v_gene: TRBV7-9
j_gene: TRBJ1-1
CDR3aa: CASSLEIGQGMNTEAFF

d_gene: NA
v_gene: TRBV19
j_gene: TRBJ2-2
CDR3aa: CASSFFWGTNTGELFF